This T cell receptor (beta chain) was documented in a study of shared clonotypes between healthy human individuals (dated by TCRdb to 2018 to 2021). For the wider study: A few men and two women, aged 18 to 49 years, made up the cohort. To increase sequencing depth and limit assay-specific biases, different laboratories used diverse techniques to prepare libraries and sequence TCR repertoires. Leukapheresis yielded between about 0.9 and 9.5 billion PBMCs per donor. Blood TCR repertoires of a handful of healthy adults were deeply sequenced to estimate repertoire size and the extent of clonotype sharing between individuals. For each donor, three plates each were used for CD4 naive and CD4 memory, two plates were used for CD8 naive, and one plate was used for CD8 memory. What the work shows at the level of the full study, not this receptor alone: The small number of donors limited the genetic and exposure-history diversity represented. Higher generation probabilities were observed for clonotypes shared by all four sorted-subset donors than for non-shared clonotypes. Only blood was sampled, and tissue TCR repertoires likely differ from those in blood. Naive subsets generally had larger estimated clonotype richness than memory subsets. Pairwise subsampling indicated that sequencing depth was expected to affect the degree of clonotype sharing among donors. Rarefaction of sorted-subset datasets indicated incomplete sequencing despite the large sequencing depth. About 4.5% of naive CD4, 3% to 4% of naive CD8, about 2.4% of memory CD4, and about 0.4% of memory CD8 clonotypes were shared across several donors.

This clone has only one observation. The antigen this receptor binds is unknown. Nothing much larger sits one base from this clone, and base qualities are not available. Donors were healthy HIV-negative adults with no recently reported acute infections or vaccinations. Every donor was a Caucasian adult residing in Nashville, Tennessee, USA. CD4+ T cells were enriched by magnetic negative selection; naive cells were then positively selected on CD45RA, and the negative fraction formed the memory subset. After blood collection by leukapheresis, PBMCs were isolated using Ficoll-Histopaque density gradient centrifugation and then cryopreserved in the vapor phase of liquid nitrogen. Analytical flow cytometry was used to check the purity and quantity of every magnetically sorted T cell population. Genomic DNA was isolated from each sorted fraction and quantified by UV absorbance on a Nanodrop 2000c. Using the deep immunoSEQ assay, multiplex PCR amplified TCR CDR3 regions from genomic DNA. Extracted genomic DNA from each cell subset was spread evenly across all wells of several immunoSEQ 96-well plates, with each plate serving as a replicate. Each replicate PCR for sorted subsets received about 180 ng genomic DNA, equal to tens of thousands of T cell genomes. The purified libraries were quantified using a Qubit 3.0 fluorometer, sized with a Bioanalyzer 2100, and then quantified again using the KAPA Library Quantification kit. Every immunoSEQ 96-well plate was sequenced on a separate single-read 150-cycle Illumina NextSeq 550 flow cell. As for the authors' bioinformatics: Because only junctional sequences without quality scores were contained in the immunoSEQ output, filtering matching that applied to full-length reads could not be performed. Sequences were annotated with PyIR, a Python wrapper for IgBLAST v1.9, using IMGT germline references to assign V/J genes and CDR3. Reads with weak V/J assignments (E-value above 1e-6), missing CDR3, stop codons, out-of-frame junctions, or ambiguous translated residues were removed. V3J clonotypes were defined as sequences sharing an identical inferred V gene, J gene, and CDR3 amino acid sequence. The percentage overlap between two repertoires was calculated by dividing the number of shared unique clonotypes by the size of the smaller repertoire. RTK rarefaction, the Chao1 estimator, and Recon v2.1 estimates of unobserved clonotypes were used to assess repertoire richness. For all TCRbeta clonotypes obtained by the gDNA method from a handful of donors, generation probabilities were computed with OLGA. Entries here come from immuneACCESS through TCRdb and include only in-frame sequences with V and J called. Some clones fail to appear in such tables; in the studies checked, an unresolved V gene covers under half of the shortfall, and the cause of the remainder is unknown. That table furnishes V, J and clone size, whereas the DNA furnished D and trimming. This sample gives roughly 2.5 million clones in total; approximately 92% of them show up just once. Of the sample, more than 0.12% falls within the top ten clones.

The germline V gene encodes CDR1 KGHSY and CDR2 FQNENV. V is pared back by 3 bases and J by 6 bases, with 15 bases lying between the germline termini. CDR3 length: 15 amino acids, cysteine to phenylalanine. The CDR3 DNA has 45 bases and is translated from base 1. Material: naive CD4+ T cells sorted from blood. The label giving this sample's cell subset or site can be read as: CD45RA+ positively selected. The clonotype was recovered from a man aged 18 to 35 in good health. The chain is assembled from TRBV16 and TRBJ2-1; the D gene may be TRBD1 or TRBD2, since each aligns over 6 bases. The CDR3 region has the sequence CASSQSRGLGNEQFF. The DNA sequence reads TGTGCCAGCAGCCAGAGCCGGGGGCTAGGCAATGAGCAGTTCTTC.